A single T cell receptor (beta chain) is shown here with its context. The CDR3 loop spans 16 amino acids. The ends lost 5 bases at V and 1 base at J; junction bases unmatched: 7. Per the germline V gene, CDR1 is MNHEY and CDR2 is SMNVEV (reference sequence). The sample belongs to a study of blood T cell repertoires in COVID-19. The overall study: There were acute and convalescent COVID-19 samples, and they came from the United States, Italy and Spain. PBMCs, B-cell-depleted T cells, or T cells provided the cDNA or gDNA that made up the material.

Clinical histories supplied by participants themselves formed the basis of cohort assignment. The study recruited exposed participants who had met a COVID-19 case within 2 weeks before entry. The table came from immunoSEQ multiplex PCR; TCRdb's copy has only in-frame clones and leaves some out. The repertoire includes roughly 400,000 clones, about 89% of them detected once, and more than 0.85% sits in the top ten. This sequence was found in a woman in her thirties or forties who had been exposed to COVID-19. Source material: PBMCs or T cells enriched from blood (not recorded which). The chain is built from TRBV27 and TRBJ2-3, with 9 bases lining up with TRBD2. The chain's CDR3 is CASSETSGLRTDTQYF. The CDR3 nucleotides read TGTGCCAGCAGTGAAACTAGCGGGCTACGCACAGATACGCAGTATTTT.